This T cell receptor beta chain comes out of a study of OX40 agonist ivuxolimab in advanced cancers. Study details: Patient treatment consisted of intravenous ivuxolimab administration every 2 weeks at 0.01 to 10 mg/kg. Findings and caveats of the study: CD4+ and CD8+ blood T cells expanded clonally by week 6 at 0.1 to 3.0 mg/kg.

Remarks on this clone: Its antigen is unidentified.

Trimming took off 4 bases at V and 4 bases at J, with 11 bases between the two ends. From germline, CDR1 is SGHAT and CDR2 FQNNGV. The CDR3 loop spans 13 amino acids. Sequencing was performed with immunoSEQ multiplex PCR; in TCRdb, only in-frame clones are kept and a portion is missing. Among around 83,000 clones listed, around 90% were seen once. Sequencing was performed on CD4+ or CD8+ T cells sorted from blood, taken in a trial of the OX40 agonist ivuxolimab. The TCR originated in an adult with an advanced solid tumor such as melanoma, head and neck, liver or kidney cancer. This chain uses TRBV11-2 with TRBJ2-7; D gene uncertain. The CDR3 bases are TGTGCCAGCAGCTCTCTGGGGTTATACGAGCAGTACTTC. Amino acids: CASSSLGLYEQYF.